The TCR beta chain described here comes from a study of Ad26.COV2.S vaccination and SARS-CoV-2 variants. Whole-study results and caveats: Recipients given vaccine exceeded placebo recipients in spike-specific TCR breadth.

Repertoires were generated with immunoSEQ multiplex PCR, while TCRdb's copy carries only in-frame clones and drops some. The sample gives about 350,000 clones, just over 90% of which show up once; 3% to 5% is in the top ten. Comments on this clone: Its specificity is unknown.

The receptor was isolated from a human donor who had recovered from COVID-19. The sequences come from peripheral blood, collected after recovery from COVID-19.

The DNA for the CDR3 is TGTGCCAGCAGAAAACGGGGTTACGGTGACACCATATATTTT. It yields the protein CASRKRGYGDTIYF. V is TRBV2 and J is TRBJ1-3, with D unclear. Trimming removed 6 bases from V and 8 bases from J, with 17 bases in between. This CDR3 is built from 14 residues. The germline gives CDR1 SNHLY, CDR2 FYNNEI.